Presented here are 21 T cell receptor beta chains from one specimen sequenced in a study of cytomegalovirus exposure and HLA in healthy donors. The PCR employed 60 Vbeta primers together with 13 Jbeta primers. The protocol was immunoSEQ multiplex PCR, while the TCRdb copy is restricted to in-frame clones and leaves out a portion. The sample lists 110,000 to 150,000 clones, about 80% occurring once. Sequencing was performed on PBMCs. These TCRs come from a woman aged 30 to 39 in good health and CMV-seronegative.

The rearrangement links TRBV28 to TRBJ2-3; no clear D gene. Germline assignment: CDR1 MDHEN and CDR2 SYDVKM. V lost 2 bases and J lost 1, with 10 bases in between. This CDR3 is 15 amino acids long. CDR3 sequence reads: CASSLPQAGTDTQYF. The CDR3, as DNA: TGTGCCAGCAGTTTACCCCAGGCCGGCACAGATACGCAGTATTTT.

The genes are TRBV11-1 and TRBJ2-1; D is unresolved. CDR1 SGHAT and CDR2 FQDESV come from the germline V gene (reference sequence). This CDR3 contains 12 residues. Between the trimmed V and J ends, which lost 1 base and 5 bases, there was a span of 3 bases. CDR3 sequence: CASSLVDNEQFF. In DNA form, the CDR3 reads TGTGCCAGCAGCTTAGTAGACAATGAGCAGTTCTTC.

This sequence joins TRBV4-1 and TRBJ1-2; the match to TRBD1 covers 9 bases. CDR3 length: 15 amino acids. J gave up 4 bases and V 3 bases, and 6 bases lay outside the gene matches. From germline, CDR1 is MGHRA and CDR2 YSYEKL. As DNA, the CDR3 is TGCGCCAGCAGCCAGGGACAGGGAGGATCCTATGGCTACACCTTC. Amino acids: CASSQGQGGSYGYTF.

This clone has just a few counts. This sequence joins TRBV6-5 and TRBJ1-5; 9 bases align to TRBD1. V lost 2 bases, J lost 6 bases, and 2 bases stayed unmatched. CDR3 length: 14 amino acids. Germline V CDR1 and CDR2: MNHEY, SVGAGI. For the CDR3, the DNA is TGTGCCAGCAGTTACGGGACAGGGCTTCAGCCCCAGCATTTT. Translating gives CASSYGTGLQPQHF.

CDR3 in amino acids: CASSLAGGSDYGYTF. CDR3 nucleotide sequence: TGTGCCAGCAGCTTGGCAGGGGGTAGTGACTATGGCTACACCTTC. The chain couples TRBV5-6 to TRBJ1-2; TRBD1 matches at 7 bases. Germline CDR1 is SGHDT and CDR2 is YYEEEE. With 0 bases clipped from V and 3 bases from J, the junction kept 5 bases outside the gene matches. This CDR3 comprises 15 residues.

V usage is TRBV7-2 and J usage is TRBJ2-3; 8 bases are shared with TRBD2. CDR1 and CDR2 from the germline V gene are SGHTA and FQGNSA. Trimming at V came to 5 bases and at J to 3 bases, leaving 7 bases not matched to a gene. CDR3 length: 15 amino acids. The CDR3 here is CASSPRGGGTDTQYF. The CDR3 bases are TGTGCCAGCAGCCCCCGGGGGGGTGGTACAGATACGCAGTATTTT.

The rearrangement joins TRBV5-1 to TRBJ1-4; no reliable D call. V lost 0 bases to trimming and J lost 7 bases, with 22 bases between them. Germline values: CDR1 SGHRS, CDR2 YFSETQ. This CDR3 contains 18 residues. The CDR3 coding sequence is TGCGCCAGCAGCTTGGTTCCTTCAGGTCTGGAGGTTCGTGAAAAACTGTTTTTT. Translated: CASSLVPSGLEVREKLFF.

CDR3 loop: CASSRSDSINSPLHF. CDR3 coding DNA: TGTGCCAGCAGTAGAAGCGATTCTATTAATTCACCCCTCCACTTT. V usage is TRBV27 and J usage is TRBJ1-6; D is uncertain. V was shortened by 5 bases and J by 6 bases, with 14 bases between the two germline ends. The length of the CDR3 is 15 residues. Germline lookup yields CDR1 MNHEY and CDR2 SMNVEV (reference sequence).

This chain joins TRBV11-3 and TRBJ1-1; D possibly corresponds to TRBD1 (5 bases). Trimming left V 3 bases short and J 3 bases short, with 11 bases between. Germline-derived CDR1 and CDR2 are SGHNT and YENEEA. There are 14 residues in the CDR3. CDR3 nucleotide sequence: TGTGCCAGCAGCTTGACCGGGGGAGACACTGAAGCTTTCTTT. Translation gives CASSLTGGDTEAFF.

In nucleotides, the CDR3 is TGTGCCAGCAGCTCCTTCCCCGGTGAAGCTTTCTTT. It specifies CASSSFPGEAFF. The chain carries TRBV5-6 and TRBJ1-1; D is ambiguous. V lost 3 bases and J 7 bases, leaving 10 bases between the germline ends. From germline, CDR1 is SGHDT and CDR2 YYEEEE. The CDR3 is 12 residues long.

This chain uses TRBV29-1 with TRBJ2-3, with no clear D. This CDR3 contains 12 residues. Trimming pared 6 bases from V and 2 bases from J, leaving 9 bases between. Germline V lookup: CDR1 SQVTM, CDR2 ANQGSEA. The CDR3 loop is CSVHVLTDTQYF. For the CDR3, the DNA is TGCAGCGTACACGTCCTCACAGATACGCAGTATTTT.

The genes are TRBV6-1 and TRBJ1-2; D not certain. The CDR3 loop spans 12 amino acids. The V gene lost 1 base and the J gene lost 4 bases, with 4 bases spanning the gap. Germline V gene data show CDR1 as MNHNS and CDR2 as SASEGT. In nucleotides, the CDR3 is TGTGCCAGCAGTGAAGGCGCCTATGGCTACACCTTC. This translates into CASSEGAYGYTF.

V gene TRBV11-2 combines with J gene TRBJ2-1; D possibly corresponds to TRBD2 (5 bases). Germline V lookup: CDR1 SGHAT, CDR2 FQNNGV. V was pared by 4 bases and J by 6 bases, with 19 bases between. The CDR3 extends over 16 amino acids. CDR3 in amino acids: CASSSLSGPILNEQFF. CDR3 in DNA: TGTGCCAGCAGCTCGCTGAGCGGCCCAATCCTCAATGAGCAGTTCTTC.

The rearrangement uses TRBV5-5 and TRBJ2-5; possibly TRBD2 for D (5 bases). The germline CDR1 and CDR2 sequences are SGHKS and YYEKEE (reference sequence). Trimming left V 4 bases short and J 7 bases short, with 17 bases between. The CDR3 has 14 residues. CDR3 nucleotides: TGTGCCAGCAGCCCCCGGGAAGGCCTGGGGACCCAGTACTTC. Its protein product is CASSPREGLGTQYF.

About this clone itself: Other DNA sequences in the sample encode the same CDR3. V is TRBV5-1 and J is TRBJ2-4; a possible D gene is TRBD2 (5 bases). This CDR3 has 15 amino acids. V lost 4 bases, J lost 0 bases, and 11 bases lay in between. CDR1 SGHRS and CDR2 YFSETQ come from the germline V gene. CDR3 loop: CASSPGDSAKNIQYF. The CDR3 DNA follows: TGCGCCAGCAGCCCCGGGGATTCAGCCAAAAACATTCAGTACTTC.

The genes are TRBV4-2 and TRBJ2-3, with 12 bases matching TRBD2. This CDR3 contains 18 residues. From germline, CDR1 is LGHNA and CDR2 YNFKEQ. J was trimmed by 2 bases and V by 3 bases; bases with no gene match: 9. CDR3 sequence (DNA): TGTGCCAGCAGCCATCCCCGACTAGCGGGGGTTGACACAGATACGCAGTATTTT. Encoded protein: CASSHPRLAGVDTDTQYF.

The chain employs TRBV6-5 and TRBJ1-2; tentative D call: TRBD1 (5 bases). Germline assignment: CDR1 MNHEY and CDR2 SVGAGI. V lost 4 bases, J lost 7 bases, and 10 bases lay in between. The CDR3 runs to 12 residues. The CDR3 coding sequence is TGTGCCAGCAGTTCGGGGGGACGTGGCTACACCTTC. This codes for CASSSGGRGYTF.

For the CDR3, the DNA is TGTGCCAGCAGTGAAAGCGGGGGGGCTTCAGAGACCCAGTACTTC. Translated, it gives CASSESGGASETQYF. The chain joins TRBV6-4 to TRBJ2-5; TRBD2 matches at 10 bases. With V trimmed by 3 bases and J by 4 bases, 5 bases remained unmatched. Per the germline V gene, CDR1 is MRHNA and CDR2 is SNTAGT. The CDR3 extends over 15 amino acids.

This rearrangement joins TRBV11-2 to TRBJ1-1; weak D call: TRBD1 (6 bases). CDR1 is SGHAT and CDR2 is FQNNGV in the germline V gene. Trimming removed 5 bases from V and 5 bases from J, with 18 bases in between. The CDR3 sequence is 15 residues long. CDR3 nucleotides: TGTGCCAGCAGCAGAGGTACAGGGCCCGATACTGAAGCTTTCTTT. Translated, it gives CASSRGTGPDTEAFF.

The chain recombines TRBV28 with TRBJ2-4; the match to TRBD1 covers 8 bases. In germline, CDR1 is MDHEN, CDR2 SYDVKM. CDR3 length: 15 amino acids. The trim removed 6 bases at V and 6 bases at J, leaving 10 bases unmatched. As DNA, the CDR3 is TGTGCCAGCAGACCCAATTCCGGACAGGGAAACATTCAGTACTTC. Residues: CASRPNSGQGNIQYF.

The table lists this clone with a count of one. The V gene is TRBV5-1, the J gene TRBJ2-1, with 11 bases that match TRBD1. The V segment lost 4 bases and the J segment 2 bases; nucleotides outside the gene matches: 2. The germline V gene has CDR1 SGHRS and CDR2 YFSETQ. The CDR3 length is 15 residues. CDR3 region: CASSAGQGAYNEQFF. The CDR3 DNA is TGCGCCAGCAGCGCGGGACAGGGGGCCTACAATGAGCAGTTCTTC.